This T cell receptor beta chain is from a study of T-cell reconstitution after alpha-beta-depleted transplantation in children. The table lists this clonotype with a few counts. The germline CDR1 and CDR2 sequences are SGHAT and FQNNGV. The length of the CDR3 is 15 residues. Trimming stripped 4 bases from V and 3 bases from J, with 13 bases between. A TCRbeta library incorporating unique molecular identifiers was prepared. From the PCR reads, TCRdb called clonotypes with MiXCR, one entry per CDR3 protein. The table has around 440,000 distinct CDR3 sequences, roughly 10% seen once. The sequence was obtained from a child younger than 10 with inherited bone marrow failure, due to receive a stem cell transplant. This rearrangement joins TRBV11-2 to TRBJ2-4, with D perhaps matching TRBD1 (5 bases). The source material was PBMCs, sampled before TCRalphabeta/CD19-depleted stem cell transplant. CDR3 DNA: TGTGCCAGCAGCTCGGCAGGGCTGAGCAAAAACATTCAGTACTTC. Amino acid sequence: CASSSAGLSKNIQYF.